This TCR beta chain was documented in a study of long-term antiretroviral therapy in people with HIV. Regarding the study as a whole: After ART, diversity increased yet remained lower than transplant donor controls. Blood collection from the mid-2000s to the late 2010s possibly occurred under older ART regimens.

As concerns this clone: Antigen unknown.

Each donor had at least one pre-ART and at least two post-ART PBMC samples. Each specimen consisted of about 0.9-11 million cryopreserved PBMC prior to extraction of DNA. V trimming: 6 bases; J trimming: 9 bases; junction bases outside the gene matches: 15. Germline V CDR1 and CDR2: ENHRY, SYGVKD. The CDR3 is made up of 16 amino acids. Runs used v3.0 of the immunoSEQ assay and were done at survey level. The assay was immunoSEQ multiplex PCR, and TCRdb's table has in-frame clones only and misses some. The repertoire holds fewer than 40,000 clones, roughly 80% seen once, with about 3.2% in the top ten. The chain is built from TRBV10-3 and TRBJ2-4; 9 nucleotides line up with TRBD1. This receptor was taken from a young man with HIV. Sample: unsorted PBMCs, taken 1.9 years after starting antiretroviral therapy. Here the CDR3 reads CAISGGTGYRGAIQYF. Written as DNA, the CDR3 is TGTGCCATCAGCGGGGGGACAGGGTATAGGGGGGCCATTCAGTACTTC.